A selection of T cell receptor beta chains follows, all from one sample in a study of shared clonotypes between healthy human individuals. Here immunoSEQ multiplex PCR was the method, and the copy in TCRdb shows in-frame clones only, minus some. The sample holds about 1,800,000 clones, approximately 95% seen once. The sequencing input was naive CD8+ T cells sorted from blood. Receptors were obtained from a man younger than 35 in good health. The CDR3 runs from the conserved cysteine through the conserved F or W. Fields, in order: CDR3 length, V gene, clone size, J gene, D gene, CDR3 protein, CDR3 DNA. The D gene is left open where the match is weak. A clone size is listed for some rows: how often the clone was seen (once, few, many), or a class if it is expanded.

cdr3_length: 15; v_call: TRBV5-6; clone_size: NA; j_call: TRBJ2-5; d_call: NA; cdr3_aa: CASSLAPGTQETQYF; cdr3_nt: TGTGCCAGCAGCTTGGCGCCGGGGACACAAGAGACCCAGTACTTC
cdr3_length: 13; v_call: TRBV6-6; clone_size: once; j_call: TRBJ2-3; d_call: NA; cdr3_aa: CASSYSYGDTQYF; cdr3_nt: TGTGCCAGCAGTTACTCGTACGGGGATACGCAGTATTTT
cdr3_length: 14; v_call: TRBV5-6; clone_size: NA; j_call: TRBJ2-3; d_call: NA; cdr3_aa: CASSLRLALKKQYF; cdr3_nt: TGTGCCAGCAGCTTGCGTCTAGCACTCAAAAAGCAGTATTTT
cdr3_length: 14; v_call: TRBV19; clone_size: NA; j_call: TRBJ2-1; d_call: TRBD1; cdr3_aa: CASSVIQGGNEQFF; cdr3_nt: TGTGCCAGTAGTGTGATACAGGGGGGCAATGAGCAGTTCTTC
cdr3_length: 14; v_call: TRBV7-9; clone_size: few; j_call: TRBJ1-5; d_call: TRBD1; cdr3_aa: CASSSSTGNQPQHF; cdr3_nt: TGTGCCAGCAGCTCCTCGACAGGGAATCAGCCCCAGCATTTT
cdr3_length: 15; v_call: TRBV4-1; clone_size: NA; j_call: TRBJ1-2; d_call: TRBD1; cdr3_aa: CASSQGDRANYGYTF; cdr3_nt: TGCGCCAGCAGCCAAGGGGACAGGGCGAACTATGGCTACACCTTC
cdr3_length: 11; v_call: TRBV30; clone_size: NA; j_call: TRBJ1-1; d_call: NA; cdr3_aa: CAWKMNTEAFF; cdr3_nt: TGTGCCTGGAAAATGAACACTGAAGCTTTCTTT
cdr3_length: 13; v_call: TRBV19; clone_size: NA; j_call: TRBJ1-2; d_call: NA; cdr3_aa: CASSISQGNGYTF; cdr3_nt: TGTGCCAGTAGTATTTCACAGGGAAATGGCTACACCTTC
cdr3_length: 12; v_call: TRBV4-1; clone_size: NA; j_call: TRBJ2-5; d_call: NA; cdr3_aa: CASSQQEETQYF; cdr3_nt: TGCGCCAGCAGCCAACAGGAAGAGACCCAGTACTTC
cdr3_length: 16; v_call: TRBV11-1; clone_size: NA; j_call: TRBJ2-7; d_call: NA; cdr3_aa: CASSLDEHGLSHEQYF; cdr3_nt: TGTGCCAGCAGCTTAGATGAACACGGCTTAAGCCACGAGCAGTACTTC
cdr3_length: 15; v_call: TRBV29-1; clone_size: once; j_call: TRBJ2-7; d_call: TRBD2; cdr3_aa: CSVEDPGRAPGEQYF; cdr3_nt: TGCAGCGTTGAAGATCCCGGGAGGGCCCCTGGGGAGCAGTACTTC
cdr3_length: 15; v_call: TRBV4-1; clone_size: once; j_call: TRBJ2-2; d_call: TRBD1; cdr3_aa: CASSQERGHTGELFF; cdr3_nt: TGCGCCAGCAGCCAAGAAAGGGGGCACACCGGGGAGCTGTTTTTT
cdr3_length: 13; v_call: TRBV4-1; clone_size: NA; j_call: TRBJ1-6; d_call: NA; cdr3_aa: CASSPGAGSPLHF; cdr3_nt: TGCGCCAGCAGCCCCGGGGCGGGATCACCCCTCCACTTT
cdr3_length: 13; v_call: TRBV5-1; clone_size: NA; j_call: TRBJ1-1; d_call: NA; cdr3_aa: CASSPQGNTEAFF; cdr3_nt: TGCGCCAGCAGCCCACAGGGGAACACTGAAGCTTTCTTT
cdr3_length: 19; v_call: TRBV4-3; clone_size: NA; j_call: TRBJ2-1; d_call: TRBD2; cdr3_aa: CASSQDPYPGTSVYNEQFF; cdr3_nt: TGCGCCAGCAGCCAAGATCCCTACCCCGGGACTAGCGTTTACAATGAGCAGTTCTTC
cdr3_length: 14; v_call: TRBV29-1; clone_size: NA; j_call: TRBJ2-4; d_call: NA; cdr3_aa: CSVEEGTAKNIQYF; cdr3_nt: TGCAGCGTTGAAGAGGGTACGGCCAAAAACATTCAGTACTTC
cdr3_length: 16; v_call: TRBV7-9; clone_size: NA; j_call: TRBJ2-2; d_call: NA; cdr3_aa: CASEPTTDVYTGELFF; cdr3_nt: TGTGCCAGCGAACCCACGACGGACGTATACACCGGGGAGCTGTTTTTT
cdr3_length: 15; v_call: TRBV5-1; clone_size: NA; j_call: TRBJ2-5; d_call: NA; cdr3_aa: CASSLGPGLKETQYF; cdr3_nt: TGCGCCAGCAGCTTGGGGCCGGGGCTCAAAGAGACCCAGTACTTC
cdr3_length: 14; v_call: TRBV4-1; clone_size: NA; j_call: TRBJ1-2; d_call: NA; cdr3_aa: CASTQGPGGHGYTF; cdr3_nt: TGCGCCAGCACCCAAGGGCCGGGGGGCCATGGCTACACCTTC
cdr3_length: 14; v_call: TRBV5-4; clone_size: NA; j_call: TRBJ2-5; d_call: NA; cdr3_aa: CASSFGDDGETQYF; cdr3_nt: TGTGCCAGCAGCTTTGGAGATGACGGGGAGACCCAGTACTTC
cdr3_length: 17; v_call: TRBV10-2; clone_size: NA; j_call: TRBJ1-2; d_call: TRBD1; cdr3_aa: CASSESLQGVPNYGYTF; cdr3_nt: TGCGCCAGCAGTGAGTCGCTTCAGGGGGTTCCTAACTATGGCTACACCTTC
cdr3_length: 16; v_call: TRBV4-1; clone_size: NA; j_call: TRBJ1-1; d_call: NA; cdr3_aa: CASSQDVAGMNTEAFF; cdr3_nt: TGCGCCAGCAGCCAAGATGTCGCAGGAATGAACACTGAAGCTTTCTTT
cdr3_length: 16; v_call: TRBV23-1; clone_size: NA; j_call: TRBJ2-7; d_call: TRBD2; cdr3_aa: CASSQSGTSGTYEQYF; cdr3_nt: TGCGCCAGCAGTCAATCGGGGACTAGCGGAACCTACGAGCAGTACTTC
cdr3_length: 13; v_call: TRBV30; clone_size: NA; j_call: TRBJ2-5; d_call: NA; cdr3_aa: CAWSGLSGETQYF; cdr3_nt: TGTGCCTGGAGTGGACTGTCCGGGGAGACCCAGTACTTC
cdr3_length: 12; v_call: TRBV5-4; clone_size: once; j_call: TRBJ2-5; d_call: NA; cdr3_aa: CASKDSQETQYF; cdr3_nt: TGTGCCAGCAAGGACAGCCAAGAGACCCAGTACTTC
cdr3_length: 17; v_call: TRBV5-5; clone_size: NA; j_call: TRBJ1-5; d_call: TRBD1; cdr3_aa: CASSLMTGGYSNQPQHF; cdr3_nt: TGTGCCAGCAGCTTGATGACAGGGGGCTATAGCAATCAGCCCCAGCATTTT
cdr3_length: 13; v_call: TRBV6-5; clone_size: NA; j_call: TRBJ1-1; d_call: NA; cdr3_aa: CASSYFGGSEAFF; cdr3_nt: TGTGCCAGCAGTTACTTTGGGGGCTCTGAAGCTTTCTTT
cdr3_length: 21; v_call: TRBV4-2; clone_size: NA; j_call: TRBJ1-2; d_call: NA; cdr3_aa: CASSHGGLGNKPRALLWGYTF; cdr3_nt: TGTGCCAGCAGCCACGGGGGGCTGGGGAATAAGCCTCGGGCTCTCCTCTGGGGCTACACCTTC
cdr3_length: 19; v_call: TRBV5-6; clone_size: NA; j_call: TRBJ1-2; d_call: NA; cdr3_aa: CASSLAGQGPLLFNYGYTF; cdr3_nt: TGTGCCAGCAGCTTGGCCGGGCAGGGCCCTCTTCTTTTTAACTATGGCTACACCTTC
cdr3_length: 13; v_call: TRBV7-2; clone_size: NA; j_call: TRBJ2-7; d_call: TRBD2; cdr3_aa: CASSLISGGEQYF; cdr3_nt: TGTGCCAGCAGCTTAATCTCGGGAGGGGAGCAGTACTTC
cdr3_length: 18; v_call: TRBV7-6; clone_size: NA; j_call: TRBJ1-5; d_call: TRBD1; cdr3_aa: CASSLGTGGRDSNQPQHF; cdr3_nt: TGTGCCAGCAGCTTAGGGACAGGGGGCCGAGATAGCAATCAGCCCCAGCATTTT
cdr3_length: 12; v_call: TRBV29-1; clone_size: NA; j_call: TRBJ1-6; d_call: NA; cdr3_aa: CSVPQSRSPLHF; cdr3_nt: TGCAGCGTCCCTCAAAGTCGTTCACCCCTCCACTTT
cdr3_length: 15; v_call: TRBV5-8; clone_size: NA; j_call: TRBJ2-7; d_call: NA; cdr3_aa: CASSRRSGLLNEQYF; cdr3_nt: TGTGCCAGCAGCCGGCGGAGCGGTCTACTTAACGAGCAGTACTTC
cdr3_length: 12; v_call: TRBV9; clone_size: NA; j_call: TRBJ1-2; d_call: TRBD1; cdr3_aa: CASSVVQGVYTF; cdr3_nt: TGTGCCAGCAGCGTAGTACAGGGGGTCTACACCTTC
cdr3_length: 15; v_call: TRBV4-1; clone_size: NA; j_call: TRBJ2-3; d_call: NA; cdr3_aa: CASSLQLGMADTQYF; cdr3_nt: TGCGCCAGCAGCCTACAACTGGGGATGGCAGATACGCAGTATTTT
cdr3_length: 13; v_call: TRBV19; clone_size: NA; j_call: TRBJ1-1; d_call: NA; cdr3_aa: CASSIAGGTEAFF; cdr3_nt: TGTGCCAGTAGTATAGCGGGGGGCACTGAAGCTTTCTTT
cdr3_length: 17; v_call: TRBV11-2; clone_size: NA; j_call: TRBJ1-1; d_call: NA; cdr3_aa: CASSSQPGPMMNTEAFF; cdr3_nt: TGTGCCAGCAGCTCTCAGCCGGGACCGATGATGAACACTGAAGCTTTCTTT
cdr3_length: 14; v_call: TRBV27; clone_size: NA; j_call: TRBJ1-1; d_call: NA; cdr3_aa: CASSLVGAWTEAFF; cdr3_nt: TGTGCCAGCAGTTTAGTGGGGGCTTGGACTGAAGCTTTCTTT
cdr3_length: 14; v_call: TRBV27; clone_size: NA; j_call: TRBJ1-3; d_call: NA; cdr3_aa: CASSLSGSGNTIYF; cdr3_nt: TGTGCCAGCAGTTTATCTGGCTCTGGAAACACCATATATTTT
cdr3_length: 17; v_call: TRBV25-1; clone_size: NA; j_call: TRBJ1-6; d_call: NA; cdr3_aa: CASSVGEGRTYNSPLHF; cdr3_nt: TGTGCCAGCAGTGTCGGGGAAGGGCGGACCTATAATTCACCCCTCCACTTT
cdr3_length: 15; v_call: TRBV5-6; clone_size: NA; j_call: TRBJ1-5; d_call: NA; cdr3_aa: CASSLKGHSNQPQHF; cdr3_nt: TGTGCCAGCAGTTTGAAGGGACATAGCAATCAGCCCCAGCATTTT
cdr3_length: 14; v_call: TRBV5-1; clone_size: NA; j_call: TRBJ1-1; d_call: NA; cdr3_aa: CASSAENMNTEAFF; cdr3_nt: TGCGCCAGCAGTGCTGAAAACATGAACACTGAAGCTTTCTTT